This TCR beta chain stems from a study of cytomegalovirus exposure and HLA in healthy donors. For the study at large: From donors who were HLA-typed, an early data release held 65 million to 85 million unique TCRs. Study-level points and caveats: TCR beta V- and J-gene trimming was later associated with a missense DCLRE1C variant. Earlier analysis yielded a pattern in which most TCR beta V segments were productive about 87% or about 30% of the time.

Per germline, CDR1 LGHNA and CDR2 YNFKEQ. With V trimmed by 4 bases and J by 4 bases, 5 bases remained unmatched. The CDR3 is 15 residues long. Primers: 60 Vbeta forward and 13 Jbeta reverse. The data were produced by immunoSEQ multiplex PCR, yet TCRdb's version contains in-frame clones alone and is incomplete. The sample carries roughly 200,000 clones, over 70% recorded once. This clone was observed once. Antigen: not known. This sequence was found in a woman aged 55-69 years in good health and CMV-seropositive. V gene TRBV4-2 combines with J gene TRBJ2-3; the match to TRBD2 covers 10 bases. Sequencing was carried out using PBMCs. The CDR3 sequence is CASSPGLARSDTQYF. The CDR3, as DNA: TGTGCCAGCAGCCCGGGACTAGCGAGGTCAGATACGCAGTATTTT.